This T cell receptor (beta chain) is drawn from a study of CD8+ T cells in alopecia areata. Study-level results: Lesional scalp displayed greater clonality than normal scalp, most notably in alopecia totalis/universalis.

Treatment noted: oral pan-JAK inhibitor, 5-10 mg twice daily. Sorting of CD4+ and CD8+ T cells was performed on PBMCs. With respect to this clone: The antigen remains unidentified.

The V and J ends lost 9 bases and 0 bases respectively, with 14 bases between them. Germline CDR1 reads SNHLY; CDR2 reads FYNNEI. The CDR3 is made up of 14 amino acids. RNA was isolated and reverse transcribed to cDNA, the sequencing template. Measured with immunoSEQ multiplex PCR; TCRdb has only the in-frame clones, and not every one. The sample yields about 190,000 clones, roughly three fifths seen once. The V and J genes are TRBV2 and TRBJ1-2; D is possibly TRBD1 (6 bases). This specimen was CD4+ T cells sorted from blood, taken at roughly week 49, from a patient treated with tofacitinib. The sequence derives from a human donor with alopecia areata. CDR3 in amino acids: CASPDSPANYGYTF. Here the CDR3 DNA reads TGTGCCAGTCCGGACAGCCCCGCTAACTATGGCTACACCTTC.